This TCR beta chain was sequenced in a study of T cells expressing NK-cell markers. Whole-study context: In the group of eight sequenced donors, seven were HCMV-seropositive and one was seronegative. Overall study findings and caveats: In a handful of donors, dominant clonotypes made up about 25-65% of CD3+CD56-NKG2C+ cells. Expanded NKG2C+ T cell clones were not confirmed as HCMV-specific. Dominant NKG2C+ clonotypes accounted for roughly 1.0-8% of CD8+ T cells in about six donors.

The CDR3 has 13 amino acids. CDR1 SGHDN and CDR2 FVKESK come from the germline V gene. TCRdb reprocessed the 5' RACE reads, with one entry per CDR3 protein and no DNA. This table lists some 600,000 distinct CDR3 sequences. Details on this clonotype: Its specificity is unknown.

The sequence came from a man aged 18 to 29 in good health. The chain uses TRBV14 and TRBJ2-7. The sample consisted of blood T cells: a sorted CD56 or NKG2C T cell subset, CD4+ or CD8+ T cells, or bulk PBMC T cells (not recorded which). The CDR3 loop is CASRPEGKYEQYF.